One and the same sample provided the 20 T cell receptor beta chains below, sequenced in a study of T cells in Graves' hyperthyroidism and ophthalmopathy. Amplified TCR beta CDR3 regions derived from RNA transcripts. RT-PCR in the first round (using the HTBI primer set) targeted the TCR CDR3. A single record per CDR3 protein comes from TCRdb applying MiXCR to the multiplex PCR reads. The sample yields some 350,000 distinct CDR3 sequences, 15% to 17% seen once. The specimen was blood. All receptors derive from a woman aged 18-29 years with Graves' hyperthyroidism that later progressed to Graves' ophthalmopathy.

In its sample, this clonotype was seen a few times. V gene TRBV7-3 combines with J gene TRBJ1-3, with D hard to call. The CDR3 has 15 residues. CDR1 is SGHTA, CDR2 FQGTGA, per germline. V lost 0 bases and J 2 bases, leaving 8 bases between the germline ends. The CDR3 bases are TGTGCCAGCAGCTTAACGGCAGGCCCTGGAAACACCATATATTTT. Protein product: CASSLTAGPGNTIYF.

This clonotype was counted many times. The chain is built from TRBV6-2 or TRBV6-3 and TRBJ2-2, with D tentatively TRBD1 or TRBD2 (5 bases each). CDR1 MNHEY and CDR2 SVGEGT come from the germline V gene. V gave up 5 bases and J gave up 3 bases, with 10 bases separating them. CDR3 length equals 14 residues. DNA of the CDR3: TGTGCCAGCAGTCGGGACCTCTACACCGGGGAGCTGTTTTTT. This encodes CASSRDLYTGELFF.

CDR3 amino acids: CSATGQGRGYTF. CDR3 DNA sequence: TGCAGTGCTACCGGACAGGGTCGGGGCTACACCTTC. The V and J genes are TRBV20-1 and TRBJ1-2; 8 bases map to TRBD1. Germline trimming cut 4 bases from V and 8 bases from J; bases unmatched to any gene: 6. The CDR3 covers 12 residues. The V gene's germline CDR1 is DFQATT and CDR2 SNEGSKA (reference sequence).

This clonotype has ten or more counts. The chain has TRBV6-2 or TRBV6-3 and TRBJ1-6; a possible D gene is TRBD1 (6 bases). The V gene lost 2 bases and the J gene lost 13 bases, with 15 bases spanning the gap. The CDR3 is made up of 14 amino acids. CDR1 MNHEY and CDR2 SVGEGT come from the germline V gene. The CDR3 coding sequence is TGTGCCAGCAGTTACGGACAGTCTTCATCGCCCCTCCACTTT. Translating gives CASSYGQSSSPLHF.

The table lists this clonotype with many counts. This sequence joins TRBV2 and TRBJ2-3; D may match TRBD1 or TRBD2 (5 bases each). V dropped 7 bases and J dropped 1 base, with 21 bases sitting between them. This CDR3 has 17 residues. Germline CDR1 is SNHLY and CDR2 is FYNNEI. The CDR3 loop reads CASKPTGTPGGTDTQYF. For the CDR3, the DNA is TGTGCCAGCAAACCTACCGGGACCCCAGGAGGCACAGATACGCAGTATTTT.

This clonotype appeared many times. CDR3 DNA: TGTGCCAGCAGAAGACAGCAAGAGACCCAGTACTTC. It translates to CASRRQQETQYF. The chain uses TRBV6-2 or TRBV6-3 and TRBJ2-5; D may be TRBD1 (5 bases). This CDR3 is 12 amino acids long. CDR1 is MNHEY, CDR2 SVGEGT, per germline. The V end was cut by 6 bases, the J end by 2 bases, with 7 bases between.

As regards this clonotype: This could be a read error, since a much larger clone is one nucleotide away. V and J are TRBV11-2 and TRBJ2-7; D unresolved. Trimming removed 5 bases from V and 1 base from J, with 15 bases in between. CDR1 and CDR2 (germline): SGHAT, FQNNGV. This CDR3 spans 15 amino acids. This CDR3 is CASSLAAIGSYEQYF. DNA for the CDR3: TGTGCCAGCAGCCTCGCGGCCATCGGGTCCTACGAGCAGTACTTC.

This clonotype was picked up a small number of times. V and J are TRBV5-8 and TRBJ2-3; D gene ambiguous. Between the trimmed V and J ends, which lost 4 bases and 4 bases, there was a span of 7 bases. Germline V CDR1 and CDR2: SGHTS, YDEGEE. The CDR3 sequence is 12 residues long. CDR3 coding DNA: TGTGCCAGCAGCCAGACGGCAGATACGCAGTATTTT. Its protein product is CASSQTADTQYF.

This clonotype was seen repeatedly, ten times or more. CDR3 in DNA: TGTGCCAGCAGCCAAGGGCGGGAGTTAACCACCAATGAGCAGTTCTTC. It yields the protein CASSQGRELTTNEQFF. The chain recombines TRBV3-1 with TRBJ2-1; TRBD2 matches at 7 bases. CDR1 and CDR2 from the germline V gene are LGHDT and YNNKEL (reference sequence). The CDR3 covers 16 residues. V shed 1 base, J shed 6 bases, and the junction held 9 bases outside the gene matches.

This clonotype has ten or more counts. V gene TRBV7-9 combines with J gene TRBJ2-1, with D possibly being TRBD2 (5 bases). This CDR3 contains 18 residues. Per the germline V gene, CDR1 is SEHNR and CDR2 is FQNEAQ (reference sequence). Trimming removed 2 bases from V and 3 bases from J, with 20 bases in between. In DNA, the CDR3 is TGTGCCAGCAGCTTAATCCCCGAGGGTCGGACCTACTACAATGAGCAGTTCTTC. As protein: CASSLIPEGRTYYNEQFF.

J is TRBJ2-7 and V is TRBV3-1; the D gene is possibly TRBD2 (6 bases). The CDR3 loop spans 13 amino acids. CDR1 and CDR2 (germline): LGHDT, YNNKEL (reference sequence). The V gene lost 1 base and the J gene lost 8 bases, with 12 bases spanning the gap. CDR3 amino acids: CASSQVSGLKQYF. The CDR3 DNA follows: TGTGCCAGCAGCCAAGTTTCTGGACTAAAGCAGTACTTC.

In its sample, this clonotype was seen a few times. This sequence joins TRBV5-1 and TRBJ2-2; unclear D gene. The CDR3 is 14 amino acids. Looked up from germline, CDR1 is SGHRS and CDR2 is YFSETQ. The ends were cut back, 0 bases at V and 4 bases at J, with 7 bases in the middle. For the CDR3, the DNA is TGCGCCAGCAGCTTGGAAGCGACCACCGGGGAGCTGTTTTTT. Translating it yields CASSLEATTGELFF.

This clonotype was picked up many times. The CDR3 protein is CASSIRDHHYEQYF. DNA of the CDR3: TGTGCCAGCAGTATCCGGGACCACCACTACGAGCAGTACTTC. The chain employs TRBV28 and TRBJ2-7, with D perhaps TRBD1 or TRBD2 (5 bases each). Per germline, CDR1 MDHEN and CDR2 SYDVKM. Trimming took off 5 bases at V and 3 bases at J, with 14 bases between the two ends. The CDR3 loop spans 14 amino acids.

CDR3 in amino acids: CAISEWGVSGISYNEQFF. Written as DNA, the CDR3 is TGTGCCATCAGTGAGTGGGGGGTTTCCGGGATCTCCTACAATGAGCAGTTCTTC. V is TRBV10-3 and J is TRBJ2-1; D might be TRBD2 (6 bases). Per germline, CDR1 ENHRY and CDR2 SYGVKD. CDR3 length equals 18 residues. V was shortened by 1 base and J by 0 bases, with 16 bases between the two germline ends.

This clonotype was seen at least ten times. The chain couples TRBV6-2 or TRBV6-3 to TRBJ2-5; possibly TRBD1 for D (5 bases). The CDR3 consists of 13 residues. V was shortened by 2 bases and J by 5 bases, with 9 bases between the two germline ends. Germline CDR1 MNHEY, CDR2 SVGEGT. The chain's CDR3 is CASSYPGSETQYF. In DNA form, the CDR3 reads TGTGCCAGCAGTTACCCAGGGTCGGAGACCCAGTACTTC.

This clonotype has a count of ten or more. CDR3 nucleotides: TGTGCCAGCAGCTTTCTAGCGGGAGGGCGCCCAGATACGCAGTATTTT. Protein: CASSFLAGGRPDTQYF. The chain uses TRBV7-2 and TRBJ2-3; 12 bases fit TRBD2. The CDR3 runs 16 residues. Trimming removed 3 bases from V and 4 bases from J; junction bases left unmatched: 5. Germline V lookup: CDR1 SGHTA, CDR2 FQGNSA.

Many counts were recorded for this clonotype. The chain carries TRBV7-2 and TRBJ2-1, with 7 positions matching TRBD1. This CDR3 comprises 14 residues. Germline values: CDR1 SGHTA, CDR2 FQGNSA. J was trimmed by 7 bases and V by 5 bases; bases with no gene match: 8. DNA of the CDR3: TGTGCCAGCAGCGACAACTACAGGGGAAATGAGCAGTTCTTC. It is translated as CASSDNYRGNEQFF.

This clonotype was observed a handful of times. This chain's CDR3 is CASSLGTSGRGDTQYF. In DNA form, the CDR3 reads TGTGCCAGCAGCTTGGGGACTAGCGGGAGGGGAGATACGCAGTATTTT. This rearrangement joins TRBV13 to TRBJ2-3, with 16 bases identical to TRBD2. This CDR3 is 16 amino acids long. Germline CDR1 reads PRHDT; CDR2 reads FYEKMQ (reference sequence). V trimming: 3 bases; J trimming: 5 bases; junction bases outside the gene matches: 2.

The chain recombines TRBV7-2 with TRBJ1-1; 11 nucleotides line up with TRBD1. This CDR3 contains 14 residues. V dropped 8 bases and J dropped 12; count of bases not matched to a gene: 14. CDR1 is SGHTA, CDR2 FQGNSA, per germline. For the CDR3, the DNA is TGTGCCAGCGGGACAGGGGGTTTACGAACACTGACTTTCTTT. This codes for CASGTGGLRTLTFF.

This clonotype occurred many times. The V gene is TRBV12-3 or TRBV12-4, the J gene TRBJ1-6, with D possibly matching TRBD1 (5 bases). V lost 7 bases and J 9 bases, leaving 10 bases between the germline ends. This CDR3 region has 12 residues. CDR3 in DNA: TGTGCCAGCACTCTGGGGGGTTCACCCCTCCACTTT. It codes for CASTLGGSPLHF.